The following is a TCR beta chain sequence with its context. The record originates from a study of blood T cells in healthy people across ages. A J-beta primer mix and a sample-barcoded 5' primer were used in a second PCR of roughly 6 to 12 cycles. Each CDR3 protein is one row after TCRdb ran MiXCR on the 5' RACE reads. Of about 1.4 million distinct CDR3 sequences in the sample, around 59% were seen once. Caucasian, healthy and from Russia, the donors were aged between 6 and 90. The V and J ends lost 2 bases and 0 bases respectively, with 12 bases between them. The CDR3 contains 16 residues. Germline lookup yields CDR1 SEHNR and CDR2 FQNEAQ (reference sequence).

This clonotype was sampled from a man younger than 35 in good health. This rearrangement joins TRBV7-9 to TRBJ2-3, with TRBD1 as a possible D gene (5 bases). The sequencing sample was made of blood. The CDR3 loop is CASSLTAGISTDTQYF. CDR3 DNA sequence: TGTGCCAGCAGCTTAACAGCAGGGATTAGCACAGATACGCAGTATTTT.